The rows below give T cell receptor beta chains drawn from one sample of a study of cytomegalovirus exposure and HLA in healthy donors. Sequencing used immunoSEQ multiplex PCR; TCRdb keeps in-frame clones, though not all of them. The sample shows about 130,000 clones, about 76% of them seen only once. Sequencing was performed on PBMCs. These receptors all come from an older woman in good health and CMV-seropositive. CDR3s include the opening cysteine and the closing phenylalanine or tryptophan. Fields, in order: D gene, clone size, V gene, J gene, CDR3 DNA, CDR3 protein. D genes are given only for firm matches. Only part of the rows carry a size: once, few, many, or a class if the clone is expanded.

>-|-|TRBV6-5|TRBJ1-5
TGTGCCAGCAGCCTAGACAGCTATAGCAATCAGCCCCAGCATTTT
CASSLDSYSNQPQHF
>TRBD2|-|TRBV9|TRBJ2-5
TGTGCCAGCAGCGTATCGTTCGGACTAGCGGATATGGGCCAAGAGACCCAGTACTTC
CASSVSFGLADMGQETQYF
>-|-|TRBV14|TRBJ2-7
TGTGCCAGCAGCCAGAATCGTTGGGGGCGCCGGTACGAGCAGTACTTC
CASSQNRWGRRYEQYF
>-|few|TRBV5-1|TRBJ1-4
TGCGCCAGCAGCCGAAGGGGTTCGGGTAATGAAAAACTGTTTTTT
CASSRRGSGNEKLFF
>-|-|TRBV4-2|TRBJ2-7
TGTGCCAGCAGCCAAGTTAGTACGGGAGTTGGCTACGAGCAGTACTTC
CASSQVSTGVGYEQYF
>-|once|TRBV6-5|TRBJ1-2
TGTGCCAGCAGTTACTCGACAGGAGGTGCTTATGGCTACACCTTC
CASSYSTGGAYGYTF
>TRBD2|-|TRBV7-2|TRBJ2-3
TGTGCCAGCAGCCCCCGACGGACTAGCGGCACAGATACGCAGTATTTT
CASSPRRTSGTDTQYF
>-|-|TRBV5-4|TRBJ1-1
TGTGCCAGCAGCTTGGGGGAGGGGAACACTGAAGCTTTCTTT
CASSLGEGNTEAFF
>-|-|TRBV14|TRBJ1-4
TGTGCCAGCAGCCATGTCGAGGGCCCGAATGAAAAACTGTTTTTT
CASSHVEGPNEKLFF
>-|-|TRBV4-3|TRBJ1-1
TGCGCCAGCAGCCAAGGACAGGTCAACACTGAAGCTTTCTTT
CASSQGQVNTEAFF
>-|-|TRBV6-6|TRBJ2-7
TGTGCCAGCCGCCTAGGGGGGGACTTTTACGAGCAGTACTTC
CASRLGGDFYEQYF
>TRBD2|-|TRBV7-2|TRBJ2-3
TGTGCCTCCCATAGGACTAGCGGGAGGAGCACAGATACGCAGTATTTT
CASHRTSGRSTDTQYF
>TRBD2|-|TRBV7-2|TRBJ2-1
TGTGCCAGCAGCCCCCGGGGGAGCGGGGGGAATGAGCAGTTCTTC
CASSPRGSGGNEQFF
>TRBD2|-|TRBV25-1|TRBJ2-5
TGTGCCAGCAGTGAAAGGGATGGGGGGGTATATCAAGAGACCCAGTACTTC
CASSERDGGVYQETQYF
>TRBD2|-|TRBV2|TRBJ2-2
TGTGCCAGCGAACCGGGACTAGCGGGAACGAACACCGGGGAGCTGTTTTTT
CASEPGLAGTNTGELFF
>TRBD1|few|TRBV7-9|TRBJ2-1
TGTTCCAGCAGCTTTCTTGGACAGGGGAAAACCAATGAGCAGTTCTTC
CSSSFLGQGKTNEQFF
>TRBD1|-|TRBV2|TRBJ2-2
TGTGCCAGCAGAGGGACAGGGGGGCTCACCGGGGAGCTGTTTTTT
CASRGTGGLTGELFF
>-|-|TRBV30|TRBJ1-1
TGTGCCCAAGAAGGTCGGGGGATGAACACTGAAGCTTTCTTT
CAQEGRGMNTEAFF
>-|-|TRBV2|TRBJ1-6
TGTGCCAGCAGTGAAGGACAAACTTTTTCACCCCTCCACTTT
CASSEGQTFSPLHF
>-|once|TRBV6-5|TRBJ1-1
TGTGCCAGCAGTTTACTCTTCTTAACAGAGAACACTGAAGCTTTCTTT
CASSLLFLTENTEAFF
>-|-|TRBV10-3|TRBJ2-7
TGTGCCATCAGTGTACAGGACCGCTACGAGCAGTACTTC
CAISVQDRYEQYF
>-|few|TRBV5-4|TRBJ2-1
TGTGCCAGCCTCAAGTCCCGGACAAGCGCCTACAATGAGCAGTTCTTC
CASLKSRTSAYNEQFF
>TRBD1|-|TRBV5-1|TRBJ2-1
TGCGCCAGCAGCTTGGCCCAGGGGGCGAATGAGCAGTTCTTC
CASSLAQGANEQFF
>-|-|TRBV4-1|TRBJ1-3
TGCGCCAGCAGCCAAGACGGCTCTGGAAACACCATATATTTT
CASSQDGSGNTIYF
>-|few|TRBV15|TRBJ2-7
TGTGCCACCAGCAGAGCCGCCAGGGCTATTGGGGAGCAGTACTTC
CATSRAARAIGEQYF
>TRBD1|-|TRBV7-9|TRBJ1-2
TGTGCCAGCAGCTTACCGGGACAGGGGGATGGCTACACCTTC
CASSLPGQGDGYTF
>TRBD1|many|TRBV25-1|TRBJ2-2
TGTGCCAGCGGACAGGGGTATGACACCGGGGAGCTGTTTTTT
CASGQGYDTGELFF
>-|-|TRBV27|TRBJ2-7
TGTGCCAGCAGTTCCGGCGCACAGGGCGGCGAGCAGTACTTC
CASSSGAQGGEQYF
>TRBD2|-|TRBV30|TRBJ2-6
TGTGCCTGGGGGGGGGCTGGGGCCAACGTCCTGACTTTC
CAWGGAGANVLTF
>-|-|TRBV4-3|TRBJ1-1
TGCGCCAGCAGCCAAGTACGGCAGGGGAGCAGGACTGAAGCTTTCTTT
CASSQVRQGSRTEAFF
>TRBD1|-|TRBV19|TRBJ1-1
TGTGCCAGTAGTGACCGGACAGGGGGCCTAGCTTTCTTT
CASSDRTGGLAFF
>-|-|TRBV7-2|TRBJ1-4
TGTGCCAGCAGCTTAAACTCTGGGGAGAGGGAAAAACTGTTTTTT
CASSLNSGEREKLFF
>-|-|TRBV5-1|TRBJ1-1
TGCGCCAGCTCACAGGGTTCAATGAACACTGAAGCTTTCTTT
CASSQGSMNTEAFF
>TRBD1|-|TRBV18|TRBJ2-5
TGTGCCAGCTCACTTGACAGGGTCCAAGAGACCCAGTACTTC
CASSLDRVQETQYF
>-|-|TRBV7-2|TRBJ1-4
TGTGCCAGCAGCTTAGTCGCCCGGGATAATGAAAAACTGTTTTTT
CASSLVARDNEKLFF
>TRBD1|-|TRBV11-1|TRBJ2-6
TGTGCCAGCAGCTTAGGGGGACAGGGGGGCTCCTCTGGGGCCAACGTCCTGACTTTC
CASSLGGQGGSSGANVLTF
>-|once|TRBV11-3|TRBJ2-1
TGTGCCAGCAGCTTAGGGGGAGACCAGTTCTTC
CASSLGGDQFF
>-|-|TRBV9|TRBJ1-3
TGTGCCAGCAGCGTGGCAGGGGAGGGAAACACCATATATTTT
CASSVAGEGNTIYF
>TRBD1|-|TRBV30|TRBJ2-7
TGTGCCTGGAGCACCGGACAGGGGGTGCGGGAGCAGTACTTC
CAWSTGQGVREQYF
>TRBD2|-|TRBV2|TRBJ2-5
TGTGCCAGCAGTGAGGCGGGGGGGCGGCAAGAGACCCAGTACTTC
CASSEAGGRQETQYF
>TRBD1|-|TRBV11-2|TRBJ2-3
TGTGCCAGCAGCTCGCACTTAGGGGCCCGGGACAGTTCAGATACGCAGTATTTT
CASSSHLGARDSSDTQYF
>TRBD1|-|TRBV2|TRBJ1-5
TGTGCCAGCATCTCGGACAGGGGTAGCAATCAGCCCCAGCATTTT
CASISDRGSNQPQHF
>-|-|TRBV29-1|TRBJ2-3
TGCAGCGTCGGACGGGCGGGTACCTTCACAGATACGCAGTATTTT
CSVGRAGTFTDTQYF
>-|-|TRBV5-4|TRBJ2-5
TGTGCCAGCCGGTCTGCAGGGGGGGAGACCCAGTACTTC
CASRSAGGETQYF